The 23 T cell receptor beta chains given below trace back to one sample, sequenced in a study of technical replicates of blood from a handful of donors. Here immunoSEQ multiplex PCR was the method, and the copy in TCRdb shows in-frame clones only, minus some. This table has under 95,000 clones, 95% to 98% appearing once. The sequenced sample was T cells isolated from PBMCs. These receptors were obtained from a human donor in good health.

The chain joins TRBV28 to TRBJ2-3, with 11 bases identical to TRBD2. This CDR3 has 15 residues. The V gene's germline CDR1 is MDHEN and CDR2 SYDVKM. V shed 5 bases and J 6 bases; nucleotides not matched to a gene: 7. CDR3 in DNA: TGTGCCAGCAGTCTTAGCGGGAGGGCCCTCGATACGCAGTATTTT. Translated: CASSLSGRALDTQYF.

The chain is built from TRBV5-5 and TRBJ2-6; D not resolved. Per germline, CDR1 SGHKS and CDR2 YYEKEE (reference sequence). V was cut by 5 bases and J by 4 bases, with 10 bases left in between. The CDR3 is 14 residues long. CDR3 in amino acids: CASSKPAGANVLTF. The CDR3 bases are TGTGCCAGCAGTAAACCCGCGGGGGCCAACGTCCTGACTTTC.

The chain carries TRBV10-3 and TRBJ2-3, with TRBD2 as a possible D gene (6 bases). V was shortened by 11 bases and J by 3 bases, with 21 bases between the two germline ends. Germline V CDR1 and CDR2: ENHRY, SYGVKD. The CDR3 totals 15 residues. CDR3 in DNA: TGTGCCTCACGGGACCAGGAGGGTGGAACAGATACGCAGTATTTT. Protein product: CASRDQEGGTDTQYF.

The chain uses TRBV5-1 and TRBJ2-5, with 8 positions matching TRBD2. Germline V gives CDR1 SGHRS, CDR2 YFSETQ. The CDR3 has 17 residues. Germline trimming cut 1 base from V and 2 bases from J; bases unmatched to any gene: 10. CDR3 bases: TGCGCCAGCAGCTTGAAATCGCTAGCGGGCGGGCAAGAGACCCAGTACTTC. Protein product: CASSLKSLAGGQETQYF.

The rearrangement joins TRBV6-4 to TRBJ2-3; D is possibly TRBD1 (6 bases). This CDR3 comprises 14 residues. V lost 4 bases, J lost 3 bases, and 11 bases lay in between. Looked up from germline, CDR1 is MRHNA and CDR2 is SNTAGT. The DNA of the CDR3 is TGTGCCAGCAGTGTAACAGGGAAAACAGATACGCAGTATTTT. It specifies CASSVTGKTDTQYF.

This rearrangement joins TRBV4-1 to TRBJ2-4, with D maybe TRBD2 (6 bases). V was shortened by 4 bases and J by 7 bases, with 17 bases between the two germline ends. The germline gives CDR1 MGHRA, CDR2 YSYEKL. The CDR3 totals 15 residues. In DNA, the CDR3 is TGCGCCAGCAGCCCGGTGAGAGCGGGCGGGAACATTCAGTACTTC. It translates to CASSPVRAGGNIQYF.

V gene TRBV19 combines with J gene TRBJ1-4, with TRBD1 identical over 7 bases. The CDR3 consists of 15 residues. The J segment lost 8 bases and the V segment lost 1 base, leaving 7 bases of the junction unmatched. Looked up from germline, CDR1 is LNHDA and CDR2 is SQIVND (reference sequence). The CDR3 loop is CASSIVGTEAEKLFF. The DNA for the CDR3 is TGTGCCAGTAGTATAGTGGGGACAGAAGCCGAAAAACTGTTTTTT.

The rearrangement uses TRBV5-3 and TRBJ2-7; perhaps TRBD1 as D (8 bases). TRBV5-3 falls under the ORF class, with uncertain function. V lost 4 bases and J 7 bases, leaving 15 bases between the germline ends. This CDR3 region has 13 residues. CDR3 amino acids: CARSQDREGEQYF. The CDR3 nucleotides read TGTGCCAGAAGCCAGGACAGGGAGGGAGAGCAGTACTTC.

CDR3 in DNA: TGTGCCAGCAGACACCAACCAACAATAAACTACGAGCAGTACTTC. The encoded protein is CASRHQPTINYEQYF. The genes are TRBV11-3 and TRBJ2-7; no clear D gene. V was clipped by 6 bases and J by 3 bases, with 18 bases between them. CDR1 and CDR2 (germline): SGHNT, YENEEA. The CDR3 sequence is 15 residues long.

The chain employs TRBV5-1 and TRBJ2-5, with D maybe TRBD1 (6 bases). The CDR3 contains 18 residues. Per germline, CDR1 SGHRS and CDR2 YFSETQ. Trimming left V 4 bases short and J 2 bases short, with 24 bases between. This CDR3 is CASSAGVFTGTLQETQYF. CDR3 bases: TGCGCCAGCAGCGCTGGGGTATTCACCGGGACACTTCAAGAGACCCAGTACTTC.

The chain uses TRBV11-2 and TRBJ1-1; 7 bases are a match to TRBD1. Germline CDR1 SGHAT, CDR2 FQNNGV. The CDR3 has 14 amino acids. With 5 bases clipped from V and 5 bases from J, the junction kept 8 bases outside the gene matches. CDR3 bases: TGTGCCAGCAGCCTCTCTCAGGGGGTAACTGAAGCTTTCTTT. It yields the protein CASSLSQGVTEAFF.

The chain recombines TRBV6-1 with TRBJ2-7; D uncertain. Germline assignment: CDR1 MNHNS and CDR2 SASEGT. The CDR3 has 12 amino acids. The V end was cut by 0 bases, the J end by 5 bases, with 5 bases between. In DNA form, the CDR3 reads TGTGCCAGCAGTGAAGCAGAGGACGAGCAGTACTTC. Protein: CASSEAEDEQYF.

This clone occurred once. The sample has other DNA sequences that encode this CDR3 too. V gene TRBV7-9 combines with J gene TRBJ1-2; no clear D. Germline lookup yields CDR1 SEHNR and CDR2 FQNEAQ (reference sequence). CDR3 length: 15 amino acids. The V end was cut by 1 base, the J end by 4 bases, with 13 bases between. CDR3 sequence reads: CASSLGRNNIYGYTF. CDR3 coding DNA: TGTGCCAGCAGCTTAGGCAGGAACAATATCTATGGCTACACCTTC.

Only one count was recorded for this clone. The CDR3 region has the DNA TGTGCCAGCAGCCAAGTTGCAGGCTTTACGACCACCGGGGAGCTGTTTTTT. This gives the protein CASSQVAGFTTTGELFF. The rearrangement joins TRBV4-2 to TRBJ2-2; D call uncertain. The V end lost 1 base, the J end lost 4 bases, and 16 bases lay between the germline ends. Germline CDR1 LGHNA, CDR2 YNFKEQ. The CDR3 has 17 residues.

The rearrangement links TRBV6-5 to TRBJ1-1, with 7 bases identical to TRBD1. CDR3 length equals 14 residues. V trimming: 6 bases; J trimming: 6 bases; junction bases outside the gene matches: 10. Germline assignment: CDR1 MNHEY and CDR2 SVGAGI. The CDR3 DNA sequence: TGTGCCAGCAGCCTCGGACAGGATAGGGCTGAAGCTTTCTTT. Its translation is CASSLGQDRAEAFF.

The chain uses TRBV27 and TRBJ1-5; D possibly corresponds to TRBD1 (6 bases). This CDR3 contains 15 residues. The germline V gene has CDR1 MNHEY and CDR2 SMNVEV (reference sequence). V was cut by 1 base and J by 3 bases, with 10 bases left in between. The CDR3 is CASSLYSGVNQPQHF. The DNA for the CDR3 is TGTGCCAGCAGTTTATACTCAGGGGTCAATCAGCCCCAGCATTTT.

This clone was seen only once. V and J are TRBV28 and TRBJ2-5; TRBD1 might be the D (6 bases). The CDR3 loop spans 14 amino acids. The germline gives CDR1 MDHEN, CDR2 SYDVKM. V lost 4 bases to trimming and J lost 5 bases, with 14 bases between them. CDR3 loop: CASSSQGRWETQYF. The CDR3 DNA reads TGTGCCAGCAGTTCGCAGGGGCGTTGGGAGACCCAGTACTTC.

The chain is built from TRBV10-2 and TRBJ2-7; the match to TRBD2 covers 14 bases. Germline CDR1 WSHSY, CDR2 SAAADI. J gave up 7 bases and V 6 bases, and 14 bases lay outside the gene matches. The CDR3 runs 17 residues. The CDR3 coding sequence is TGCGCCAGCAGAAGCGGACGGGGACTAGCGGGAGCTTCTGAGCAGTACTTC. Residues: CASRSGRGLAGASEQYF.

The chain combines TRBV29-1 with TRBJ2-1, with 9 bases identical to TRBD2. Per germline, CDR1 SQVTM and CDR2 ANQGSEA. The CDR3 runs to 15 residues. V shed 4 bases, J shed 6 bases, and the junction held 10 bases outside the gene matches. The CDR3 here is CSVGGASGIGNEQFF. The CDR3 nucleotides read TGCAGCGTTGGGGGCGCTAGCGGGATAGGCAATGAGCAGTTCTTC.

The rearrangement links TRBV19 to TRBJ1-5; 9 nucleotides line up with TRBD1. CDR3 length: 15 residues. Germline trimming cut 5 bases from V and 6 bases from J; bases unmatched to any gene: 8. Germline CDR1 reads LNHDA; CDR2 reads SQIVND (reference sequence). The chain's CDR3 is CASSLGQGFRQPQHF. CDR3 DNA: TGTGCCAGTAGTCTGGGACAGGGTTTCCGTCAGCCCCAGCATTTT.

The V call is TRBV28, the J call TRBJ2-2; perhaps TRBD2 as D (6 bases). The V end lost 5 bases, the J end lost 4 bases, and 11 bases lay between the germline ends. There are 14 residues in the CDR3. In germline, CDR1 is MDHEN, CDR2 SYDVKM. CDR3 in amino acids: CASSPGLFTGELFF. The CDR3 DNA reads TGTGCCAGCAGTCCGGGACTTTTCACCGGGGAGCTGTTTTTT.

This clone was seen a single time. The J gene is TRBJ2-4, the V gene TRBV28; possibly TRBD1 for D (6 bases). Deletions cut 7 bases from V and 1 base from J, with 14 bases between. Germline V CDR1 and CDR2: MDHEN, SYDVKM. The CDR3 covers 15 residues. For the CDR3, the DNA is TGTGCCAGCACCCCCGGGACACCCGCCAAAAACATTCAGTACTTC. Protein sequence: CASTPGTPAKNIQYF.

The CDR3 sequence: CASRDSYYEQYF. In DNA, the CDR3 is TGTGCCAGCAGGGACTCCTACTACGAGCAGTACTTC. The V call is TRBV2, the J call TRBJ2-7, with a possible D match to TRBD2 (5 bases). Trimming pared 6 bases from V and 3 bases from J, leaving 9 bases between. The CDR3 runs 12 residues. Germline V lookup: CDR1 SNHLY, CDR2 FYNNEI. Based on the CDR3 plus reference TRBV2 and TRBJ2-7, the full variable domain is EPEVTQTPSHQVTQMGQEVILRCVPISNHLYFYWYRQILGQKVEFLVSFYNNEISEKSEIFDDQFSVERPDGSNFTLKIRSTKLEDSAMYFCASRDSYYEQYFGPGTRLTVT.